What follows are 27 T cell receptor beta chains derived from one specimen sequenced in a study of shared clonotypes between healthy human individuals. Here immunoSEQ multiplex PCR was the method, and the copy in TCRdb shows in-frame clones only, minus some. The sample yields under 1,100,000 clones, approximately 80% seen once. Input material: memory CD4+ T cells from PBMCs. Documented subset: CD45RA-negative fraction. The receptors were sampled from a man between 18 and 29 years old in good health. Some clones in this sample may be carry-over from other donors' samples.

To note about this clone: One base away lies a much larger clone, so this may be a sequencing read error. This sample also contains other DNA sequences that code for the same CDR3. This chain links TRBV4-1 with TRBJ2-7; no clear D gene. The length of the CDR3 is 15 residues. CDR1 is MGHRA and CDR2 is YSYEKL in the germline V gene. The CDR3 coding sequence is TGCGCCAGCAGTGACGTAGGGCAGGCCTCCTACGAACAGTACTTC. Amino acid sequence: CASSDVGQASYEQYF.

The rearrangement joins TRBV6-1 to TRBJ1-1; a possible D gene is TRBD1 (5 bases). The CDR3 is made up of 15 amino acids. Trimming removed 1 base at V and 5 bases at J, with 14 bases between. The germline V gene encodes CDR1 MNHNS and CDR2 SASEGT. CDR3 nucleotides: TGTGCCAGCAGTGAAGGGGGCCCCGATGGGACTGAAGCTTTCTTT. Residues: CASSEGGPDGTEAFF.

The chain couples TRBV11-2 to TRBJ2-1; 7 bases match TRBD1. CDR1 is SGHAT and CDR2 is FQNNGV in the germline V gene. The CDR3 totals 15 residues. V was clipped by 5 bases and J by 1 base; unmatched bases: 5. The CDR3 bases are TGTGCCAGCAGCGTAAACAGGGGTTCCTACAATGAGCAGTTCTTC. Its translation: CASSVNRGSYNEQFF.

This chain uses TRBV7-3 with TRBJ2-2; D uncertain. This CDR3 contains 13 residues. The V gene lost 3 bases and the J gene lost 5 bases, with 7 bases spanning the gap. Germline CDR1 and CDR2: SGHTA and FQGTGA. The CDR3 bases are TGTGCCAGCAGCTTTTTTATTACCGGGGAGCTGTTTTTT. Protein sequence: CASSFFITGELFF. Full variable domain (missing parts from reference TRBV7-3 and TRBJ2-2): GAGVSQTPSNKVTEKGKYVELRCDPISGHTALYWYRQSLGQGPEFLIYFQGTGAADDSGLPNDRFFAVRPEGSVSTLKIQRTERGDSAVYLCASSFFITGELFFGEGSRLTVL.

A single count supports this clone. The chain combines TRBV7-3 with TRBJ1-3, with D unresolved. The germline gives CDR1 SGHTA, CDR2 FQGTGA. Trimming removed 6 bases from V and 0 bases from J, with 3 bases in between. The CDR3 sequence is 12 residues long. The CDR3 loop reads CASRASGNTIYF. CDR3 DNA: TGTGCCAGCAGGGCCTCTGGAAACACCATATATTTT. Complete variable domain (other parts from reference TRBV7-3 and TRBJ1-3): GAGVSQTPSNKVTEKGKYVELRCDPISGHTALYWYRQSLGQGPEFLIYFQGTGAADDSGLPNDRFFAVRPEGSVSTLKIQRTERGDSAVYLCASRASGNTIYFGEGSWLTVV.

A few counts support this clone. V gene TRBV5-1 combines with J gene TRBJ1-4; 8 bases fit TRBD1. Germline CDR1 SGHRS, CDR2 YFSETQ. With V trimmed by 1 base and J by 8 bases, 7 bases remained unmatched. The CDR3 consists of 15 residues. CDR3 nucleotide sequence: TGCGCCAGCAGCTTGAGGGGGCAGGGGGCGGAAAAACTGTTTTTT. It translates to CASSLRGQGAEKLFF.

The genes are TRBV9 and TRBJ1-4, with D perhaps matching TRBD1 (6 bases). Trimming stripped 3 bases from V and 5 bases from J, with 11 bases between. CDR3 length equals 14 residues. CDR1 is SGDLS and CDR2 is YYNGEE in the germline V gene. The CDR3 sequence: CASSGLGGNEKLFF. The CDR3 region has the DNA TGTGCCAGCAGCGGTCTAGGGGGGAATGAAAAACTGTTTTTT.

V is TRBV2 and J is TRBJ2-3, with 11 bases matching TRBD2. This CDR3 region has 15 residues. Trimming removed 6 bases from V and 6 bases from J; junction bases left unmatched: 8. CDR1 is SNHLY, CDR2 FYNNEI, per germline. This CDR3 is CASSVLAGGRDTQYF. The CDR3 nucleotides read TGTGCCAGCAGCGTATTAGCGGGAGGGCGGGATACGCAGTATTTT.

The chain joins TRBV6-5 to TRBJ1-1, with D tentatively TRBD1 (6 bases). The V gene lost 2 bases and the J gene lost 6 bases, with 13 bases spanning the gap. CDR1 and CDR2 (germline): MNHEY, SVGAGI. The length of the CDR3 is 14 residues. CDR3 amino acids: CASSYPGTPPEAFF. The CDR3 bases are TGTGCCAGCAGTTACCCTGGGACACCACCTGAAGCTTTCTTT.

J is TRBJ1-2 and V is TRBV30, with D tentatively TRBD1 (5 bases). V lost 1 base and J lost 2, with 11 bases in between. Germline lookup yields CDR1 GTSNPN and CDR2 SVGIG (reference sequence). The CDR3 is 14 amino acids. The CDR3 region is CAWSDGRANYGYTF. The CDR3 nucleotides read TGTGCCTGGAGTGATGGCAGGGCGAACTATGGCTACACCTTC.

The chain joins TRBV5-1 to TRBJ1-1; 9 bases fit TRBD1. The CDR3 sequence is 17 residues long. V lost 4 bases and J lost 1; bases outside the gene matches: 11. Germline-derived CDR1 and CDR2 are SGHRS and YFSETQ. The CDR3 coding sequence is TGCGCCAGCAGCGATCGAACAGGGGGCGCCTGGAACACTGAAGCTTTCTTT. Amino acids: CASSDRTGGAWNTEAFF.

V and J are TRBV11-2 and TRBJ1-2, with D maybe TRBD1 (5 bases). This CDR3 comprises 12 residues. Trimming pared 5 bases from V and 2 bases from J, leaving 6 bases between. Germline V gene lookup returns CDR1 SGHAT and CDR2 FQNNGV. The DNA of the CDR3 is TGTGCCAGCAGCAGACAGAACTATGGCTACACCTTC. Protein product: CASSRQNYGYTF.

The DNA of the CDR3 is TGCAGCGTCGACAGGTCTAGTAATGAGCAGTTCTTC. Amino acid sequence: CSVDRSSNEQFF. This sequence joins TRBV29-1 and TRBJ2-1; possibly TRBD1 for D (6 bases). Germline CDR1 and CDR2: SQVTM and ANQGSEA. V lost 6 bases and J 7 bases, leaving 13 bases between the germline ends. The CDR3 consists of 12 residues.

V is TRBV30 and J is TRBJ2-5; D is unclear. The CDR3 totals 13 residues. Trimming pared 2 bases from V and 4 bases from J, leaving 11 bases between. CDR1 and CDR2 (germline): GTSNPN, SVGIG (reference sequence). CDR3 sequence reads: CAWSPNPGETQYF. The CDR3 DNA sequence: TGTGCCTGGAGTCCGAACCCTGGAGAGACCCAGTACTTC.

The rearrangement joins TRBV6-4 to TRBJ1-1, with 9 bases matching TRBD1. This CDR3 region has 15 residues. Germline CDR1 and CDR2: MRHNA and SNTAGT. V trimming: 5 bases; J trimming: 4 bases; junction bases outside the gene matches: 8. The CDR3 loop reads CASSPGTGRVTEAFF. The DNA for the CDR3 is TGTGCCAGCAGTCCCGGGACAGGGAGGGTCACTGAAGCTTTCTTT.

The CDR3 DNA is TGTGCCAGCAGCCCTATGCGGGAGCCCTACCGCTCCTACAATGAGCAGTTCTTC. It translates to CASSPMREPYRSYNEQFF. The chain couples TRBV14 to TRBJ2-1; 7 bases match TRBD2. The CDR3 has 18 amino acids. With V trimmed by 4 bases and J by 0 bases, 12 bases remained unmatched. Looked up from germline, CDR1 is SGHDN and CDR2 is FVKESK.

This chain connects TRBV28 to TRBJ2-5; TRBD1 matches at 8 bases. Germline-derived CDR1 and CDR2 are MDHEN and SYDVKM. V lost 2 bases and J lost 4; bases outside the gene matches: 6. The CDR3 contains 15 residues. The CDR3 nucleotides read TGTGCCAGCAGTTTACGCCCAGGGGGCGGAGAGACCCAGTACTTC. It codes for CASSLRPGGGETQYF.

This chain joins TRBV28 and TRBJ1-3; D is ambiguous. CDR1 and CDR2 (germline): MDHEN, SYDVKM. V was shortened by 1 base and J by 1 base, with 17 bases between the two germline ends. The CDR3 has 18 amino acids. CDR3 loop: CASSLLRSGRRSGNTIYF. The DNA of the CDR3 is TGTGCCAGCAGTTTATTACGTTCCGGGAGGAGGTCTGGAAACACCATATATTTT.

This clone was counted a single time. The V and J genes are TRBV18 and TRBJ2-7; TRBD2 aligns across 10 bases. CDR1 KGHSH and CDR2 LQKENI come from the germline V gene. V lost 6 bases and J lost 2; bases outside the gene matches: 7. The CDR3 is 15 amino acids. The CDR3 is CASSSGTSATYEQYF. The DNA for the CDR3 is TGTGCCAGCTCGTCCGGGACTAGCGCTACCTACGAGCAGTACTTC.

CDR3 sequence reads: CAWSVLIGETQYF. The CDR3 region has the DNA TGTGCCTGGAGTGTATTAATCGGGGAGACCCAGTACTTC. This rearrangement joins TRBV30 to TRBJ2-5; D not certain. The CDR3 loop spans 13 amino acids. V dropped 0 bases and J dropped 5 bases, with 10 bases sitting between them. Germline-derived CDR1 and CDR2 are GTSNPN and SVGIG (reference sequence).

This clone has just one count. CDR3 nucleotide sequence: TGTGCCAGTAGTATAAACATCGACAGGGGGCCGCACGAGCAGTACTTC. Encoded protein: CASSINIDRGPHEQYF. This chain uses TRBV19 with TRBJ2-7; 10 bases fit TRBD1. Germline V gene lookup returns CDR1 LNHDA and CDR2 SQIVND (reference sequence). The CDR3 extends over 16 amino acids. Germline trimming cut 2 bases from V and 5 bases from J; bases unmatched to any gene: 9.

The chain is built from TRBV7-2 and TRBJ2-7, with TRBD1 matching 12 bases. From germline, CDR1 is SGHTA and CDR2 FQGNSA. The ends lost 3 bases at V and 0 bases at J; junction bases unmatched: 9. CDR3 length equals 18 residues. CDR3 amino acids: CASSFGTGGAPGSYEQYF. The CDR3 region has the DNA TGTGCCAGCAGCTTCGGGACAGGGGGCGCTCCCGGCTCCTACGAGCAGTACTTC.

This clone was recorded once. This chain uses TRBV28 with TRBJ2-7; a possible D gene is TRBD2 (5 bases). The CDR3 has 14 residues. CDR1 is MDHEN, CDR2 SYDVKM, per germline. Trimming took off 7 bases at V and 3 bases at J, with 16 bases between the two ends. The CDR3 coding sequence is TGTGCCAGCACCCCCACTAGGAGGAGCTACGAGCAGTACTTC. Translated, it gives CASTPTRRSYEQYF.

This clone has a single count. V is TRBV4-2 and J is TRBJ2-7; 7 nucleotides align to TRBD2. V lost 2 bases to trimming and J lost 2 bases; unmatched junction nucleotides: 12. The CDR3 contains 17 residues. Looked up from germline, CDR1 is LGHNA and CDR2 is YNFKEQ. The CDR3 reads CASSQPPTSRKTYEQYF. The CDR3 DNA follows: TGTGCCAGCAGCCAACCACCGACTAGCCGAAAAACCTACGAGCAGTACTTC.

This clone has a handful of counts. The chain is built from TRBV5-1 and TRBJ2-2; D perhaps matches TRBD1 (5 bases). V lost 2 bases and J lost 3, with 8 bases in between. Germline lookup yields CDR1 SGHRS and CDR2 YFSETQ. The CDR3 contains 14 residues. This CDR3 is CASSLQTDTGELFF. The CDR3, as DNA: TGCGCCAGCAGCTTACAGACAGACACCGGGGAGCTGTTTTTT.

The chain uses TRBV5-8 and TRBJ2-3; possibly TRBD1 or TRBD2 for D (6 bases each). The CDR3 totals 15 residues. Trimming removed 4 bases from V and 2 bases from J, with 14 bases in between. Germline V gene data show CDR1 as SGHTS and CDR2 as YDEGEE. The CDR3 DNA reads TGTGCCAGCAGCCGGGGGCAGCGGTTCACAGATACGCAGTATTTT. This codes for CASSRGQRFTDTQYF.

The gene calls are TRBV4-2 and TRBJ1-1; perhaps TRBD1 as D (5 bases). V shed 0 bases and J shed 5 bases, with 16 bases lying between them. This CDR3 spans 16 amino acids. The germline gives CDR1 LGHNA, CDR2 YNFKEQ. Written as DNA, the CDR3 is TGTGCCAGCAGCCAAGAAATGGGACGGCTGAGGACTGAAGCTTTCTTT. Translated, it gives CASSQEMGRLRTEAFF.